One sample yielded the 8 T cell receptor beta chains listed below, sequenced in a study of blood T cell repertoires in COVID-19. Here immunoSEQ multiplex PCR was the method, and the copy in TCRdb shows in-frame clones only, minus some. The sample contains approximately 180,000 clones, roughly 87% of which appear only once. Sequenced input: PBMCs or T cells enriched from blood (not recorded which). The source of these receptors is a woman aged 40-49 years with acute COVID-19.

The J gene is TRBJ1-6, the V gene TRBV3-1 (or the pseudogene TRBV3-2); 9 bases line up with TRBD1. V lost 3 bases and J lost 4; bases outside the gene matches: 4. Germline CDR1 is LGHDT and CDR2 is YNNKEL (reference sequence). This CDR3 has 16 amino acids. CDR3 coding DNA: TGTGCCAGCAGCCACACAGGGGGCGGTTATAATTCACCCCTCCACTTT. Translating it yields CASSHTGGGYNSPLHF.

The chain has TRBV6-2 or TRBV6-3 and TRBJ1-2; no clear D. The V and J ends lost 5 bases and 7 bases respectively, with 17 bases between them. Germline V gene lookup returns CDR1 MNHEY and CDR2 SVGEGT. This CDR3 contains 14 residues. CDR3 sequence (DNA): TGTGCCAGCAGTAAACCCGTCCGGTCCGGTGGCTACACCTTC. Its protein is CASSKPVRSGGYTF.

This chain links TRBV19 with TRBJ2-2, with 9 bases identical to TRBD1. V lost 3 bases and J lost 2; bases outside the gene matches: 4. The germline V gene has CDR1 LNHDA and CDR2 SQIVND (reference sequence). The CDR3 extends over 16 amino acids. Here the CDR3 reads CASSIVGQGNTGELFF. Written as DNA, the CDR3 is TGTGCCAGTAGTATTGTGGGACAGGGCAACACCGGGGAGCTGTTTTTT.

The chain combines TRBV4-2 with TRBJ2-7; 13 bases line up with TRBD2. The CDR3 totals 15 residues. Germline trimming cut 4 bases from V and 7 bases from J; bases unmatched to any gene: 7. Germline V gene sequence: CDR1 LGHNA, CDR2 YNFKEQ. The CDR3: CASSLGLAGAWEQYF. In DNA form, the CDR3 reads TGTGCCAGCAGCCTCGGACTAGCGGGGGCATGGGAGCAGTACTTC.

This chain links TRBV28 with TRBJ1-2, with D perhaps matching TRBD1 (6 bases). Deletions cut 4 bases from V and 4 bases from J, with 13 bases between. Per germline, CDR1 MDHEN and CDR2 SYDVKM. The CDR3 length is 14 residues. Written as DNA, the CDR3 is TGTGCCAGCAGTTCCTCAGGACAGAGCTATGGCTACACCTTC. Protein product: CASSSSGQSYGYTF.

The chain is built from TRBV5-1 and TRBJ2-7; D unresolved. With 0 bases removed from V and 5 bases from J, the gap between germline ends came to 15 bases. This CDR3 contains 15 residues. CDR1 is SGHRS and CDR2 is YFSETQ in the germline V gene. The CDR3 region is CASSLDGQRPNEQYF. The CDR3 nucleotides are TGCGCCAGCAGCTTGGATGGGCAACGGCCCAACGAGCAGTACTTC.

The CDR3 DNA sequence: TGCAGCGTCCTACCGCCCGGGGCAGATACGCAGTATTTT. It encodes CSVLPPGADTQYF. The V gene is TRBV29-1, the J gene TRBJ2-3; tentative D call: TRBD2 (5 bases). The germline V gene has CDR1 SQVTM and CDR2 ANQGSEA. The CDR3 is made up of 13 amino acids. The V and J ends lost 6 bases and 4 bases respectively, with 14 bases between them.

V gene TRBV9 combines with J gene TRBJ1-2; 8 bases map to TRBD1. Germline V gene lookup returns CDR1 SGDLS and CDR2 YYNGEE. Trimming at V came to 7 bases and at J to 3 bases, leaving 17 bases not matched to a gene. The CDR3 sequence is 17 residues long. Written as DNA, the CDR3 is TGTGCCAGCGCCGCAGACTTAAGGACAGGGTCAGACTATGGCTACACCTTC. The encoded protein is CASAADLRTGSDYGYTF.